The 13 T cell receptor beta chains listed next were all sequenced from one sample in a study of blood T cell repertoires in COVID-19. Libraries were prepared by immunoSEQ multiplex PCR; TCRdb keeps only in-frame clonotypes and omits some of them. Of 300,000 or so clones listed, around four fifths are singletons. The source material was peripheral blood. Receptors originate from a woman aged 45-65 years with active or convalescent COVID-19.

The chain joins TRBV5-1 to TRBJ2-1; D may be TRBD2 (5 bases). The CDR3 runs to 14 residues. Trimming took off 4 bases at V and 3 bases at J, with 11 bases between the two ends. Germline-derived CDR1 and CDR2 are SGHRS and YFSETQ. The CDR3 protein is CASSNGGFYNEQFF. For the CDR3, the DNA is TGCGCCAGCAGCAACGGAGGCTTCTACAATGAGCAGTTCTTC. Filled out from reference TRBV5-1 and TRBJ2-1, the complete variable domain reads KAGVTQTPRYLIKTRGQQVTLSCSPISGHRSVSWYQQTPGQGLQFLFEYFSETQRNKGNFPGRFSGRQFSNSRSEMNVSTLELGDSALYLCASSNGGFYNEQFFGPGTRLTVL.

The genes are TRBV28 and TRBJ1-2; tentatively, D is TRBD1 (5 bases). The V end was cut by 6 bases, the J end by 1 base, with 15 bases between. This CDR3 spans 15 amino acids. Germline V gene sequence: CDR1 MDHEN, CDR2 SYDVKM. CDR3 amino acids: CASRVGGTLNYGYTF. The DNA of the CDR3 is TGTGCCAGCAGGGTGGGGGGGACCCTTAACTATGGCTACACCTTC.

This clone occurred once. The gene calls are TRBV7-9 and TRBJ2-1; the match to TRBD2 covers 13 bases. Germline CDR1 SEHNR, CDR2 FQNEAQ (reference sequence). The V segment lost 4 bases and the J segment 0 bases; nucleotides outside the gene matches: 9. The CDR3 runs to 19 residues. CDR3 DNA: TGTGCCAGCAGCTCCCGACTAGCGGGAGGACCTAGCTCCTACAATGAGCAGTTCTTC. Amino acid sequence: CASSSRLAGGPSSYNEQFF.

This chain links TRBV19 with TRBJ2-3; no clear D. The V gene lost 0 bases and the J gene lost 0 bases, with 7 bases spanning the gap. CDR3 size: 15 residues. Germline loops: CDR1 LNHDA, CDR2 SQIVND (reference sequence). CDR3 sequence (DNA): TGTGCCAGTAGTATAGACAGGCGTAGCACAGATACGCAGTATTTT. This translates into CASSIDRRSTDTQYF.

This clone appeared once. The chain employs TRBV11-2 and TRBJ1-3, with 7 bases aligning to TRBD1. From germline, CDR1 is SGHAT and CDR2 FQNNGV. The V segment lost 6 bases and the J segment 2 bases; nucleotides outside the gene matches: 10. This CDR3 spans 16 amino acids. CDR3 sequence reads: CASRPLTGPAGNTIYF. The CDR3 DNA follows: TGTGCCAGCAGACCCTTGACAGGGCCAGCTGGAAACACCATATATTTT.

The chain carries TRBV11-1 and TRBJ2-1; no reliable D call. The ends were cut back, 3 bases at V and 9 bases at J, with 12 bases in the middle. Germline lookup yields CDR1 SGHAT and CDR2 FQDESV (reference sequence). This CDR3 contains 13 residues. The CDR3 nucleotides are TGTGCCAGCAGCTTTTCAGTGTCGGGTGAGCAGTTCTTC. Its protein product is CASSFSVSGEQFF.

This rearrangement joins TRBV30 to TRBJ2-1; 15 bases line up with TRBD2. Trimming took 5 bases from V and 13 from J; bases not matched to a gene: 6. The CDR3 is 13 amino acids. CDR1 and CDR2 from the germline V gene are GTSNPN and SVGIG (reference sequence). CDR3 loop: CAWRTSGRAFQFF. The CDR3 coding sequence is TGTGCCTGGCGGACTAGCGGGAGGGCCTTCCAGTTCTTC.

The gene calls are TRBV19 and TRBJ2-3; TRBD1 might be the D (6 bases). In germline, CDR1 is LNHDA, CDR2 SQIVND (reference sequence). The ends were cut back, 9 bases at V and 0 bases at J, with 7 bases in the middle. The CDR3 sequence is 12 residues long. CDR3 coding DNA: TGTGCCAGCGGACAGAGCACAGATACGCAGTATTTT. Translating it yields CASGQSTDTQYF.

V is TRBV5-1 and J is TRBJ1-6, with D perhaps TRBD1 (5 bases). Germline CDR1 and CDR2: SGHRS and YFSETQ. Between the trimmed V and J ends, which lost 0 bases and 10 bases, there was a span of 11 bases. CDR3 length: 14 amino acids. CDR3 in amino acids: CASSLEQVGSPLHF. The CDR3 DNA is TGCGCCAGCAGCTTGGAACAGGTTGGATCACCCCTCCACTTT.

The chain has TRBV5-1 and TRBJ2-2; TRBD2 agrees at 7 bases. The J segment lost 4 bases and the V segment lost 4 bases, leaving 10 bases of the junction unmatched. The CDR3 runs 16 residues. In germline, CDR1 is SGHRS, CDR2 YFSETQ. The CDR3 coding sequence is TGCGCCAGCAGCACATTCCGGCGGGAGCCCACCGGGGAGCTGTTTTTT. Amino acid sequence: CASSTFRREPTGELFF.

V is TRBV5-1 and J is TRBJ2-7, with 9 nucleotides matching TRBD2. V lost 4 bases and J lost 6; bases outside the gene matches: 11. The CDR3 is made up of 15 amino acids. CDR1 and CDR2 (germline): SGHRS, YFSETQ. The CDR3 DNA sequence: TGCGCCAGCAGCGCCGAGACTAGCGGACTTAGCGAGCAGTACTTC. Its translation is CASSAETSGLSEQYF.

The chain uses TRBV10-3 and TRBJ2-4; 8 nucleotides agree with TRBD2. The CDR3 has 15 residues. The ends lost 4 bases at V and 7 bases at J; junction bases unmatched: 9. Per the germline V gene, CDR1 is ENHRY and CDR2 is SYGVKD. The CDR3 spells CAISGVWGLENIQYF. CDR3 in DNA: TGTGCCATCAGTGGGGTCTGGGGACTAGAGAACATTCAGTACTTC.

The gene calls are TRBV20-1 and TRBJ2-3; D unclear. The CDR3 is 11 amino acids. Trimming removed 6 bases from V and 2 bases from J, with 6 bases in between. Germline lookup yields CDR1 DFQATT and CDR2 SNEGSKA (reference sequence). The CDR3 DNA is TGCAGTGCGTCTTACACAGATACGCAGTATTTT. Translating it yields CSASYTDTQYF.